These 16 T cell receptor beta chains came from one sample sequenced in a study of cytotoxic CD8 clonotypes in ibrutinib-treated CLL. Only in-frame clones appear in the TCRdb table, and some are missing; sequencing was by immunoSEQ multiplex PCR. The data hold about 180,000 clones, with under 85% observed a single time. Specimen: PBMCs, collected after 24 months of ibrutinib treatment. These receptors all come from a human donor with chronic lymphocytic leukemia.

The J gene is TRBJ2-3, the V gene TRBV6-1, with 9 bases lining up with TRBD1. J lost 5 bases, V lost 7 bases, and 7 bases had no gene match. There are 14 residues in the CDR3. Germline CDR1 MNHNS, CDR2 SASEGT. CDR3 nucleotides: TGTGCCAGCACTACAGGGGGCGAGGTAGATACGCAGTATTTT. It is translated as CASTTGGEVDTQYF.

The chain combines TRBV19 with TRBJ2-2, with 8 bases fitting TRBD1. Trimming took 5 bases from V and 5 from J; bases not matched to a gene: 7. CDR3 length: 15 amino acids. Germline lookup yields CDR1 LNHDA and CDR2 SQIVND (reference sequence). CDR3 amino acids: CASSPRTGFTGELFF. In DNA form, the CDR3 reads TGTGCCAGTAGTCCTCGGACAGGGTTTACCGGGGAGCTGTTTTTT.

The chain is built from TRBV7-9 and TRBJ1-2; a weak D match, TRBD1 (6 bases). Per the germline V gene, CDR1 is SEHNR and CDR2 is FQNEAQ (reference sequence). This CDR3 is 14 amino acids long. The germline V and J ends were trimmed by 5 bases and 3 bases, with 13 bases remaining between them. CDR3: CASSRQGSDYGYTF. As DNA, the CDR3 is TGTGCCAGCAGCCGTCAGGGGTCCGACTATGGCTACACCTTC.

This rearrangement joins TRBV7-9 to TRBJ1-6; the match to TRBD1 covers 7 bases. The CDR3 runs 18 residues. Trimming at V came to 2 bases and at J to 0 bases, leaving 7 bases not matched to a gene. Per the germline V gene, CDR1 is SEHNR and CDR2 is FQNEAQ (reference sequence). The CDR3 here is CASSLRTGHSSYNSPLHF. The CDR3 DNA follows: TGTGCCAGCAGCTTAAGGACAGGTCACAGCTCCTATAATTCACCCCTCCACTTT.

The chain employs TRBV4-3 and TRBJ2-7; D may be TRBD1 (5 bases). Germline CDR1 and CDR2: LGHNA and YSLEER. Trimming left V 4 bases short and J 0 bases short, with 13 bases between. The CDR3 consists of 15 residues. The CDR3 region has the DNA TGCGCCAGCAGCCTATTCGTGACAGACTCCTACGAGCAGTACTTC. This codes for CASSLFVTDSYEQYF.

This clone was counted only a few times. CDR3 region: CASSLAGRDSPLHF. The CDR3 region has the DNA TGTGCCAGCAGCTTAGCAGGGCGGGATTCACCCCTCCACTTT. The chain couples TRBV7-9 to TRBJ1-6; no clear D. The V gene lost 0 bases and the J gene lost 8 bases, with 8 bases spanning the gap. The germline CDR1 and CDR2 sequences are SEHNR and FQNEAQ (reference sequence). The CDR3 runs 14 residues.

The chain links TRBV5-4 to TRBJ1-2; D is possibly TRBD1 (5 bases). The V end was cut by 0 bases, the J end by 5 bases, with 5 bases between. Germline V CDR1 and CDR2: SGHNT, YYREEE (reference sequence). CDR3 length equals 12 residues. The CDR3 spells CASSLEGYGYTF. For the CDR3, the DNA is TGTGCCAGCAGCTTGGAGGGGTATGGCTACACCTTC.

The V call is TRBV6-1, the J call TRBJ1-1; D is uncertain. CDR3 length equals 12 residues. V was trimmed by 0 bases and J by 4 bases, leaving 3 bases between them. The V gene's germline CDR1 is MNHNS and CDR2 SASEGT. The CDR3 sequence: CASSEAGTEAFF. The CDR3 DNA follows: TGTGCCAGCAGTGAAGCCGGCACTGAAGCTTTCTTT.

The rearrangement links TRBV5-8 to TRBJ2-5; a possible D gene is TRBD2 (6 bases). The V and J ends lost 4 bases and 5 bases respectively, with 21 bases between them. Germline assignment: CDR1 SGHTS and CDR2 YDEGEE. The CDR3 has 16 residues. Written as DNA, the CDR3 is TGTGCCAGCAGCGCATACCGGGCCCTAGGGAGGGAGACCCAGTACTTC. As protein: CASSAYRALGRETQYF.

The J gene is TRBJ1-5, the V gene TRBV7-4; D uncertain. The CDR3 is 12 amino acids. Trimming pared 6 bases from V and 9 bases from J, leaving 12 bases between. Germline CDR1 SGHVT, CDR2 SQSDAQ. The CDR3 spells CASSFSPRPQHF. The CDR3 DNA follows: TGTGCCAGCAGTTTTTCTCCCCGGCCCCAGCATTTT.

The CDR3 nucleotides read TGTGCCACCGAACCGGACAGGACCCACAACTATGGCTACACCTTC. The encoded protein is CATEPDRTHNYGYTF. V is TRBV6-1 and J is TRBJ1-2, with 7 bases lining up with TRBD1. Per germline, CDR1 MNHNS and CDR2 SASEGT. This CDR3 spans 15 amino acids. The ends lost 10 bases at V and 2 bases at J; junction bases unmatched: 13.

The genes are TRBV2 and TRBJ2-7; the D gene could be TRBD1 or TRBD2 (5 bases each). The CDR3 is 16 residues long. Germline V gene data show CDR1 as SNHLY and CDR2 as FYNNEI. V was trimmed by 1 base and J by 0 bases, leaving 13 bases between them. The CDR3 region has the DNA TGTGCCAGCAGTGAAGACACCCGGGGCGTCTCCTACGAGCAGTACTTC. Translating it yields CASSEDTRGVSYEQYF. The whole variable domain, remainder taken from reference TRBV2 and TRBJ2-7, is EPEVTQTPSHQVTQMGQEVILRCVPISNHLYFYWYRQILGQKVEFLVSFYNNEISEKSEIFDDQFSVERPDGSNFTLKIRSTKLEDSAMYFCASSEDTRGVSYEQYFGPGTRLTVT.

The chain employs TRBV18 and TRBJ1-1, with 7 bases matching TRBD1. The CDR3 sequence is 14 residues long. Losses at the gene ends were 3 bases for V and 4 bases for J; bases not matched to a gene: 5. The germline CDR1 and CDR2 sequences are KGHSH and LQKENI. The CDR3 reads CASSPPPGGTEAFF. CDR3 nucleotide sequence: TGTGCCAGCTCACCCCCCCCAGGGGGCACTGAAGCTTTCTTT. The whole variable domain, filled in from reference TRBV18 and TRBJ1-1, reads NAGVMQNPRHLVRRRGQEARLRCSPMKGHSHVYWYRQLPEEGLKFMVYLQKENIIDESGMPKERFSAEFPKEGPSILRIQQVVRGDSAAYFCASSPPPGGTEAFFGQGTRLTVV.

In its sample, this clone was seen a few times. The chain has TRBV18 and TRBJ2-5, with D maybe TRBD1 (5 bases). The CDR3 runs to 15 residues. Germline CDR1 KGHSH, CDR2 LQKENI. Deletions cut 4 bases from V and 4 bases from J, with 16 bases between. The CDR3 bases are TGTGCCAGCTCACGTCGGACGGGTCAGGGAGAGACCCAGTACTTC. It specifies CASSRRTGQGETQYF.

This chain uses TRBV5-5 with TRBJ1-5; D is possibly TRBD1 (5 bases). The CDR3 extends over 16 amino acids. The V end was cut by 2 bases, the J end by 2 bases, with 14 bases between. CDR1 SGHKS and CDR2 YYEKEE come from the germline V gene (reference sequence). The CDR3 spells CASSFALWGRNQPQHF. The CDR3 DNA sequence: TGTGCCAGCAGCTTCGCCCTCTGGGGCCGCAATCAGCCCCAGCATTTT.

This clone was seen just once. This chain uses TRBV18 with TRBJ1-3; D remains unclear. The V and J ends lost 6 bases and 4 bases respectively, with 16 bases between them. CDR1 and CDR2 (germline): KGHSH, LQKENI. This CDR3 region has 15 residues. Here the CDR3 DNA reads TGTGCCAGCTCCCCCAGATCAATGGGAGGAAACACCATATATTTT. This translates into CASSPRSMGGNTIYF.